Below, one T cell receptor (beta chain) is given with its context. In germline, CDR1 is SGHTA, CDR2 FQGTGA. Trimming stripped 0 bases from V and 2 bases from J, with 15 bases between. There are 17 residues in the CDR3. Assay: immunoSEQ multiplex PCR; the TCRdb copy retains only in-frame clones and omits some. This sample has roughly 120,000 clones, with around 85% found just once. These data originate in a study of T cell responses to AZD1222 COVID-19 vaccine. The chain joins TRBV7-3 to TRBJ2-3, with D tentatively TRBD2 (6 bases). Source: peripheral blood, taken 28 days after the second AZD1222 dose. This receptor was obtained from an adult who received the AZD1222 COVID-19 vaccine. The CDR3 DNA sequence: TGTGCCAGCAGCTTAACGGGAGGCGGGGTGCTCACAGATACGCAGTATTTT. It is translated as CASSLTGGGVLTDTQYF.